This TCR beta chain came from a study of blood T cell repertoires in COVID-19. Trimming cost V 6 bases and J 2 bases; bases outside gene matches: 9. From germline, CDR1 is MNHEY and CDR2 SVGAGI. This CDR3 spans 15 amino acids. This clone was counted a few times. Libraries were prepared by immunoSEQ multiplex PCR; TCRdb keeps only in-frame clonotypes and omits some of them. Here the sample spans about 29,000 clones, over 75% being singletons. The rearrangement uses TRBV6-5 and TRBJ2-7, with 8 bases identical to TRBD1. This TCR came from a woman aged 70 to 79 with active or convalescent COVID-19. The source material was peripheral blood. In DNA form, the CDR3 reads TGTGCCAGCAGCTACCGACAGGGGTCGCCCTACGAGCAGTACTTC. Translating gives CASSYRQGSPYEQYF.